This T cell receptor (beta chain) appears in the sequencing data of a study of OX40 agonist ivuxolimab in advanced cancers. Study-level results: Blood T cells, both CD4+ and CD8+, expanded clonally by week 6 at 0.1 to 3.0 mg/kg.

This CDR3 is built from 15 residues. V lost 3 bases and J 6 bases, leaving 15 bases between the germline ends. The germline V gene encodes CDR1 LGHNT and CDR2 FRNRAP. Clones were sequenced by immunoSEQ multiplex PCR, and TCRdb holds only the in-frame ones, with some missing. The repertoire holds about 73,000 clones, with about 86% as singletons. Remarks on this clone: As yet, its antigen is unknown.

Systemic immunosuppression or autoimmune disease history was grounds to exclude patients. The TCR sequence derives from an adult with an advanced solid tumor such as melanoma, head and neck, liver or kidney cancer. This sample comprised CD4+ or CD8+ T cells sorted from blood, obtained in a trial of the OX40 agonist ivuxolimab. The chain has TRBV12-5 and TRBJ2-1; D not certain. The CDR3 loop is CASGFAVGSINEQFF. The CDR3 bases are TGTGCTAGTGGTTTTGCCGTAGGCTCGATCAATGAGCAGTTCTTC.